This record looks at one T cell receptor (beta chain) sequence and its context. The data stem from a study of blood T cell repertoires in COVID-19. Overall study context: COVID-19 samples, acute and convalescent, were from the United States, Italy and Spain. The analysed material was cDNA or gDNA that came from T cells, B-cell-depleted T cells, or PBMCs.

Per the original data handling: Amplification from reference gene primers served as the basis for estimated nucleated cell counts. Profiled with immunoSEQ multiplex PCR; TCRdb holds only in-frame clones, not every one. That table gives V, J and clone size, and the DNA gave D and trimming. The table records around 300,000 clones, about 83% of them present only once. Germline V lookup: CDR1 SEHNR, CDR2 FQNEAQ (reference sequence). V lost 5 bases and J lost 1; bases outside the gene matches: 8. The CDR3 length is 15 residues. The rearrangement joins TRBV7-9 to TRBJ2-7; TRBD1 agrees at 7 bases. The receptor's source is a woman aged 50 to 60 who had recovered from COVID-19. Sequencing was performed on peripheral blood. The CDR3 DNA follows: TGTGCCAGCAGCCCGTCCAGGGGGTCGTCCTACGAGCAGTACTTC. This codes for CASSPSRGSSYEQYF.